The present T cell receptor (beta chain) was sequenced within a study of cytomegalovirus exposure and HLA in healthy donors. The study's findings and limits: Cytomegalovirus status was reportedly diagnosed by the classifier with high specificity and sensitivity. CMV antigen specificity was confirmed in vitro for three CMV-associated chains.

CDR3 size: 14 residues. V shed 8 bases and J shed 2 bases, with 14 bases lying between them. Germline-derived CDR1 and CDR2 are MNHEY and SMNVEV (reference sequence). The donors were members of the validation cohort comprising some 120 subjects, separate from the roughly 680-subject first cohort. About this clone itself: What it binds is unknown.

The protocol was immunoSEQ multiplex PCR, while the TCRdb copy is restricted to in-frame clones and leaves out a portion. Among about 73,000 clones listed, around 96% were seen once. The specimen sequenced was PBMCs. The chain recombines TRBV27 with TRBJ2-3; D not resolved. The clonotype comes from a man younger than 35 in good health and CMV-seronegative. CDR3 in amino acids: CASRLGLLTDTQYF. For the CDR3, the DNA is TGTGCCAGCCGGCTAGGCCTCCTCACAGATACGCAGTATTTT.